This is a list of T cell receptor beta chains from one sample in a study of cytomegalovirus exposure and HLA in healthy donors. Generated by immunoSEQ multiplex PCR, the TCRdb table keeps only in-frame clones and is missing some. The sample lists about 170,000 clones; roughly four fifths were seen once. Specimen: PBMCs. Receptors originate from a woman in her thirties in good health and CMV-seropositive. CDR3s include the opening cysteine and the closing phenylalanine or tryptophan. The order of the fields is D gene, V gene, J gene, clone size, CDR3 protein, CDR3 DNA. The D gene is left open where the match is weak. A row's size may be missing; if present it is once, few, many or a size class.

d_call: TRBD1; v_call: TRBV19; j_call: TRBJ1-2; clone_size: NA; cdr3_aa: CTSWTGFDYGYTF; cdr3_nt: TGTACCAGCTGGACAGGGTTCGACTATGGCTACACCTTC
d_call: TRBD2; v_call: TRBV5-4; j_call: TRBJ2-5; clone_size: NA; cdr3_aa: CASSLAAGEETQYF; cdr3_nt: TGTGCCAGCAGCTTAGCTGCGGGGGAAGAGACCCAGTACTTC
d_call: TRBD1; v_call: TRBV10-1; j_call: TRBJ1-1; clone_size: NA; cdr3_aa: CASSESTGETEAFF; cdr3_nt: TGCGCCAGCAGTGAGTCGACAGGGGAGACTGAAGCTTTCTTT
d_call: NA; v_call: TRBV5-5; j_call: TRBJ1-2; clone_size: NA; cdr3_aa: CASSLQQGVRGYTF; cdr3_nt: TGTGCCAGCAGCTTGCAACAGGGAGTACGAGGCTACACCTTC
d_call: TRBD1; v_call: TRBV19; j_call: TRBJ2-5; clone_size: NA; cdr3_aa: CASSIRDRGFGETQYF; cdr3_nt: TGTGCCAGTAGTATCCGGGACAGGGGTTTCGGAGAGACCCAGTACTTC
d_call: NA; v_call: TRBV29-1; j_call: TRBJ2-7; clone_size: NA; cdr3_aa: CSVGTYSYEQYF; cdr3_nt: TGCAGCGTTGGTACATATTCCTACGAGCAGTACTTC
d_call: NA; v_call: TRBV10-2; j_call: TRBJ2-3; clone_size: NA; cdr3_aa: CASSAGADTQYF; cdr3_nt: TGCGCCAGCAGTGCGGGAGCAGATACGCAGTATTTT
d_call: NA; v_call: TRBV2; j_call: TRBJ1-1; clone_size: NA; cdr3_aa: CASSELGQLNTEAFF; cdr3_nt: TGTGCCAGCAGTGAGTTGGGACAACTGAACACTGAAGCTTTCTTT
d_call: NA; v_call: TRBV2; j_call: TRBJ1-4; clone_size: NA; cdr3_aa: CASLTDGANEKLFF; cdr3_nt: TGTGCCAGCCTTACCGACGGGGCTAATGAAAAACTGTTTTTT
d_call: TRBD2; v_call: TRBV15; j_call: TRBJ2-7; clone_size: NA; cdr3_aa: CATSRTSGTYEQYF; cdr3_nt: TGTGCCACCAGCAGGACTAGCGGAACCTACGAGCAGTACTTC
d_call: NA; v_call: TRBV6-5; j_call: TRBJ1-2; clone_size: NA; cdr3_aa: CASSYSRHPNNYGYTF; cdr3_nt: TGTGCCAGCAGTTACTCGCGACACCCGAATAACTATGGCTACACCTTC
d_call: NA; v_call: TRBV5-3; j_call: TRBJ2-5; clone_size: NA; cdr3_aa: CARSLARPTVISDDTEEETQYF; cdr3_nt: TGTGCCAGAAGCTTGGCCCGGCCGACCGTCATTTCAGACGACACGGAGGAAGAGACCCAGTACTTC
d_call: NA; v_call: TRBV29-1; j_call: TRBJ1-5; clone_size: NA; cdr3_aa: CSVAWDTNQPQHF; cdr3_nt: TGCAGCGTTGCCTGGGACACCAATCAGCCCCAGCATTTT
d_call: TRBD2; v_call: TRBV27; j_call: TRBJ2-7; clone_size: NA; cdr3_aa: CASSSGGEQYF; cdr3_nt: TGTGCCAGCAGTTCGGGGGGCGAGCAGTACTTC
d_call: NA; v_call: TRBV27; j_call: TRBJ2-7; clone_size: NA; cdr3_aa: CASSLISSHEQYF; cdr3_nt: TGTGCCAGCAGTTTAATATCCTCCCACGAGCAGTACTTC
d_call: TRBD1; v_call: TRBV7-2; j_call: TRBJ1-5; clone_size: NA; cdr3_aa: CASSSMGTGSPQPQHF; cdr3_nt: TGTGCCAGCAGCTCAATGGGGACAGGGAGTCCTCAGCCCCAGCATTTT
d_call: NA; v_call: TRBV11-2; j_call: TRBJ1-5; clone_size: NA; cdr3_aa: CASSLAQGRVGQPQHF; cdr3_nt: TGTGCCAGCAGCTTAGCCCAAGGGAGGGTAGGTCAGCCCCAGCATTTT
d_call: NA; v_call: TRBV6-5; j_call: TRBJ2-5; clone_size: NA; cdr3_aa: CASRAQETQYF; cdr3_nt: TGTGCCAGCAGAGCACAAGAGACCCAGTACTTC
d_call: NA; v_call: TRBV28; j_call: TRBJ1-2; clone_size: NA; cdr3_aa: CASSLLQQIYGYTF; cdr3_nt: TGTGCCAGCAGTTTATTACAACAGATCTATGGCTACACCTTC
d_call: NA; v_call: TRBV10-3; j_call: TRBJ2-7; clone_size: NA; cdr3_aa: CAISETLAPYEQYF; cdr3_nt: TGTGCCATCAGTGAGACACTAGCCCCCTACGAGCAGTACTTC
d_call: TRBD2; v_call: TRBV27; j_call: TRBJ2-7; clone_size: once; cdr3_aa: CASSFLRLAAEQYF; cdr3_nt: TGTGCCAGCAGTTTTTTGAGACTAGCGGCCGAGCAGTACTTC
d_call: NA; v_call: TRBV27; j_call: TRBJ2-2; clone_size: NA; cdr3_aa: CASSSGDRELFF; cdr3_nt: TGTGCCAGCAGTTCAGGGGACCGGGAGCTGTTTTTT
d_call: TRBD1; v_call: TRBV6-1; j_call: TRBJ1-1; clone_size: NA; cdr3_aa: CASSALTGGTEAFF; cdr3_nt: TGTGCCAGCAGTGCACTGACAGGGGGCACTGAAGCTTTCTTT
d_call: NA; v_call: TRBV5-5; j_call: TRBJ1-1; clone_size: NA; cdr3_aa: CASTIGGDWYGQLNTEAFF; cdr3_nt: TGTGCCAGCACAATTGGGGGGGATTGGTATGGACAGTTGAACACTGAAGCTTTCTTT
d_call: TRBD1; v_call: TRBV6-1; j_call: TRBJ1-2; clone_size: NA; cdr3_aa: CASREVGQGRGYTF; cdr3_nt: TGTGCCAGCAGGGAAGTGGGACAGGGTAGGGGCTACACCTTC
d_call: NA; v_call: TRBV6-5; j_call: TRBJ1-3; clone_size: many; cdr3_aa: CASSLGGSGNTIYF; cdr3_nt: TGTGCCAGCAGTTTAGGGGGCTCTGGAAACACCATATATTTT
d_call: NA; v_call: TRBV28; j_call: TRBJ1-4; clone_size: NA; cdr3_aa: CASSDFLGGTEKLFF; cdr3_nt: TGTGCCAGCAGTGACTTTCTGGGGGGTACTGAAAAACTGTTTTTT
d_call: NA; v_call: TRBV6-1; j_call: TRBJ1-1; clone_size: NA; cdr3_aa: CASSEIGGTEAFF; cdr3_nt: TGTGCCAGCAGTGAAATAGGAGGGACTGAAGCTTTCTTT
d_call: NA; v_call: TRBV27; j_call: TRBJ1-1; clone_size: NA; cdr3_aa: CASSLRRNTEAFF; cdr3_nt: TGTGCCAGCAGTTTGAGAAGGAACACTGAAGCTTTCTTT
d_call: NA; v_call: TRBV19; j_call: TRBJ2-2; clone_size: NA; cdr3_aa: CASSRYPTRDGELFF; cdr3_nt: TGTGCCAGTAGTCGTTACCCCACCCGGGACGGGGAGCTGTTTTTT
d_call: NA; v_call: TRBV19; j_call: TRBJ1-2; clone_size: NA; cdr3_aa: CASSDPFRGKVYGYTF; cdr3_nt: TGTGCCAGTAGTGACCCGTTCAGGGGAAAGGTCTATGGCTACACCTTC
d_call: TRBD1; v_call: TRBV19; j_call: TRBJ2-7; clone_size: NA; cdr3_aa: CASSTGTVGYEQYF; cdr3_nt: TGTGCCAGTAGCACCGGGACAGTCGGCTACGAGCAGTACTTC
d_call: NA; v_call: TRBV28; j_call: TRBJ1-1; clone_size: once; cdr3_aa: CASSFARGRSTEAFF; cdr3_nt: TGTGCCAGCAGTTTCGCTAGGGGAAGGAGCACTGAAGCTTTCTTT
d_call: NA; v_call: TRBV10-1; j_call: TRBJ2-3; clone_size: NA; cdr3_aa: CASCGGTATKDTQYF; cdr3_nt: TGCGCCAGCTGCGGGGGGACAGCAACTAAAGATACGCAGTATTTT
d_call: NA; v_call: TRBV2; j_call: TRBJ1-1; clone_size: NA; cdr3_aa: CASSIQGVNTEAFF; cdr3_nt: TGTGCCAGCTCCATACAGGGTGTGAACACTGAAGCTTTCTTT
d_call: NA; v_call: TRBV30; j_call: TRBJ2-3; clone_size: NA; cdr3_aa: CAWSVLLRAGNTQYF; cdr3_nt: TGTGCCTGGAGTGTCCTCTTAAGGGCGGGAAATACGCAGTATTTT
d_call: TRBD1; v_call: TRBV10-3; j_call: TRBJ2-7; clone_size: once; cdr3_aa: CALGTGQGEQYF; cdr3_nt: TGTGCCCTAGGGACAGGGCAAGGTGAGCAGTACTTC
d_call: NA; v_call: TRBV7-9; j_call: TRBJ2-7; clone_size: NA; cdr3_aa: CASSVLRTSGIGEQYF; cdr3_nt: TGTGCCAGCAGCGTCCTCAGGACCTCGGGAATTGGCGAGCAGTACTTC
d_call: NA; v_call: TRBV19; j_call: TRBJ2-5; clone_size: NA; cdr3_aa: CASSIGAGETQYF; cdr3_nt: TGTGCCAGTAGTATCGGGGCGGGGGAGACCCAGTACTTC
d_call: NA; v_call: TRBV28; j_call: TRBJ1-2; clone_size: NA; cdr3_aa: CASSRSLSGWTDYGYTF; cdr3_nt: TGTGCCAGCAGTCGTTCACTATCCGGTTGGACTGACTATGGCTACACCTTC
d_call: NA; v_call: TRBV27; j_call: TRBJ1-1; clone_size: NA; cdr3_aa: CASSLGRAGTEAFF; cdr3_nt: TGTGCCAGCAGTTTGGGCAGGGCTGGCACTGAAGCTTTCTTT
d_call: NA; v_call: TRBV2; j_call: TRBJ1-1; clone_size: few; cdr3_aa: CASSETGYTEAFF; cdr3_nt: TGTGCCAGCAGTGAAACCGGGTACACTGAAGCTTTCTTT
d_call: NA; v_call: TRBV28; j_call: TRBJ2-7; clone_size: NA; cdr3_aa: CASTRGRTEAYEQYF; cdr3_nt: TGTGCCAGCACCCGTGGCCGGACGGAGGCCTACGAGCAGTACTTC
d_call: NA; v_call: TRBV6-5; j_call: TRBJ1-2; clone_size: few; cdr3_aa: CASSYSSLGGGYTF; cdr3_nt: TGTGCCAGCAGTTACTCCTCCTTGGGGGGGGGCTACACCTTC
d_call: NA; v_call: TRBV29-1; j_call: TRBJ2-3; clone_size: NA; cdr3_aa: CSVGGQYF; cdr3_nt: TGCAGCGTTGGGGGACAGTATTTT
d_call: NA; v_call: TRBV4-3; j_call: TRBJ1-1; clone_size: NA; cdr3_aa: CASSQDWTVYTEAFF; cdr3_nt: TGCGCCAGCAGCCAAGATTGGACAGTGTATACTGAAGCTTTCTTT
d_call: TRBD1; v_call: TRBV5-6; j_call: TRBJ1-5; clone_size: NA; cdr3_aa: CASSPFGQEENNQPQHF; cdr3_nt: TGTGCCAGCAGCCCATTCGGACAGGAGGAGAACAATCAGCCCCAGCATTTT
d_call: NA; v_call: TRBV6-6; j_call: TRBJ1-6; clone_size: once; cdr3_aa: CASSYTPAGANSPLHF; cdr3_nt: TGTGCCAGCAGTTACACCCCCGCAGGGGCGAATTCACCCCTCCACTTT
d_call: TRBD1; v_call: TRBV7-8; j_call: TRBJ2-1; clone_size: NA; cdr3_aa: CASTTTDRGWNEQFF; cdr3_nt: TGTGCCAGCACAACCACGGACAGGGGATGGAATGAGCAGTTCTTC
d_call: NA; v_call: TRBV5-1; j_call: TRBJ1-5; clone_size: NA; cdr3_aa: CASSLGDNSDQPQHF; cdr3_nt: TGCGCCAGCAGCCTGGGGGACAACTCTGATCAGCCCCAGCATTTT
d_call: TRBD2; v_call: TRBV4-1; j_call: TRBJ2-7; clone_size: once; cdr3_aa: CASSQGLAGKVPGSYEQYF; cdr3_nt: TGCGCCAGCAGCCAAGGGCTAGCGGGGAAAGTGCCCGGCTCCTACGAGCAGTACTTC
d_call: NA; v_call: TRBV19; j_call: TRBJ2-1; clone_size: NA; cdr3_aa: CATGGRRRNEQFF; cdr3_nt: TGTGCCACCGGGGGGCGGAGACGAAATGAGCAGTTCTTC
d_call: NA; v_call: TRBV2; j_call: TRBJ2-1; clone_size: NA; cdr3_aa: CASLGLTRGIREQFF; cdr3_nt: TGTGCCAGCCTTGGGTTAACAAGGGGGATCAGAGAGCAGTTCTTC
d_call: NA; v_call: TRBV28; j_call: TRBJ2-6; clone_size: NA; cdr3_aa: CASRGSFGNVLTF; cdr3_nt: TGTGCCAGCAGGGGGAGCTTCGGCAACGTCCTGACTTTC